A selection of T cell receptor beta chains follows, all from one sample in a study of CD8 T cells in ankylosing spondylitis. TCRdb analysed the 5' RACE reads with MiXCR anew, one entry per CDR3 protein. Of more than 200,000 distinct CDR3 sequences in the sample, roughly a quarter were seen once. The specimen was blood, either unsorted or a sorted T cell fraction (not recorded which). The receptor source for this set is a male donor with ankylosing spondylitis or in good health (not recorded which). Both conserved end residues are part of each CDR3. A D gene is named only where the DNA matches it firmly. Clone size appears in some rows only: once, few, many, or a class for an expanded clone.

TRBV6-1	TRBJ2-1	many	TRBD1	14	CASKSGGLYNEQFF	TGTGCCAGCAAATCAGGGGGCCTCTACAATGAGCAGTTCTTC
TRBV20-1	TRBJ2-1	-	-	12	CSASGSLYEQFF	TGCAGTGCTAGTGGTAGTCTTTATGAGCAGTTCTTC
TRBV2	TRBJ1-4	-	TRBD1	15	CASRTGGKDNEKLFF	TGTGCCAGCAGAACAGGGGGGAAAGATAATGAAAAACTGTTTTTT
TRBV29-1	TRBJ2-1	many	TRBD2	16	CSVEDRAGTSYNEQFF	TGCAGCGTTGAAGATCGAGCGGGGACCTCCTACAATGAGCAGTTCTTC
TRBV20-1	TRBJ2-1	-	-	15	CSASGRGSSYNEQFF	TGCAGTGCTAGTGGACGTGGGAGCTCCTACAATGAGCAGTTCTTC
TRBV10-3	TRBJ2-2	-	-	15	CAISAQGTGTGELFF	TGTGCCATCAGTGCCCAGGGAACGGGGACCGGGGAGCTGTTTTTT
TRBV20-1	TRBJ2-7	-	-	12	CSARQGQYEQYF	TGCAGTGCTCGGCAAGGACAGTACGAGCAGTACTTC
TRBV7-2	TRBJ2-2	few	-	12	CASSIFTGELFF	TGTGCCAGCAGCATCTTCACCGGGGAGCTGTTTTTT
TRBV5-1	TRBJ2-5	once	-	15	CASSGNAAPQETQYF	TGCGCCAGCAGCGGAAACGCGGCCCCCCAAGAGACCCAGTACTTC
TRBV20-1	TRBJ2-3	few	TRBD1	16	CSAPGQGFFGTDTQYF	TGCAGTGCCCCGGGACAGGGATTTTTCGGAACAGATACGCAGTATTTT
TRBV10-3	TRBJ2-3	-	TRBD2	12	CAGRGSSDTQYF	TGTGCGGGGAGGGGTTCATCAGATACGCAGTATTTT
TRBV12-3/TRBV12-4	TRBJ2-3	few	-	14	CASRLDTRTDTQYF	TGTGCCAGCAGGCTGGACACTCGCACAGATACGCAGTATTTT
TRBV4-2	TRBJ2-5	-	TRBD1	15	CASSRRDSIEETQYF	TGTGCCAGCAGCCGAAGGGACAGCATCGAGGAGACCCAGTACTTC
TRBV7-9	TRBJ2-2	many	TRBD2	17	CASSPGLAARNTGELFF	TGTGCCAGCAGCCCGGGACTAGCGGCGAGAAACACCGGGGAGCTGTTTTTT
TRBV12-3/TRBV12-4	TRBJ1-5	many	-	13	CASSGTEGRPQHF	TGTGCCAGCAGCGGTACGGAGGGGAGGCCCCAGCATTTT
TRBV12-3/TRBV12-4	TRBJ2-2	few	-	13	CASSLRQTGELFF	TGTGCCAGCAGTTTAAGGCAGACCGGGGAGCTGTTTTTT
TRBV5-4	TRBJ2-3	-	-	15	CASSFGGGQTDTQYF	TGTGCCAGCAGCTTTGGGGGGGGCCAAACAGATACGCAGTATTTT
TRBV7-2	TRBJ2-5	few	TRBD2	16	CASSLSVSGGQETQYF	TGTGCCAGCAGCCTATCCGTTAGCGGGGGCCAAGAGACCCAGTACTTC
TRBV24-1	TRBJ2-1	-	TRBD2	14	CATARGAGIDEQFF	TGTGCCACGGCGCGGGGGGCAGGGATCGATGAGCAGTTCTTC
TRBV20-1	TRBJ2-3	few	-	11	CSANLDYAQYF	TGCAGTGCTAATCTGGACTATGCGCAGTATTTT
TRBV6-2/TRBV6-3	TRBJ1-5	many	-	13	CASSYAGLEPQHF	TGTGCCAGCAGTTACGCAGGGTTGGAGCCCCAGCATTTT
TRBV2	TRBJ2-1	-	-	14	CASRALSSYNEQFF	TGTGCCAGCAGGGCATTGAGCTCCTACAATGAGCAGTTCTTC
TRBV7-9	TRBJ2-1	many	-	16	CASSLKTAWGDNEQFF	TGTGCCAGCAGCCTGAAGACAGCCTGGGGAGACAATGAGCAGTTCTTC
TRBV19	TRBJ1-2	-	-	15	CASSRWTVQDYGYTF	TGTGCCAGTAGTAGGTGGACAGTTCAGGACTATGGCTACACCTTC
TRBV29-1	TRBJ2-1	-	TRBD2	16	CSVARFSSGGGHEQFF	TGCAGCGTTGCCCGCTTCTCTAGCGGGGGCGGGCATGAGCAGTTCTTC
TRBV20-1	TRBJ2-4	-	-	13	CSAGDLGGNIQYF	TGCAGTGCTGGGGACTTGGGCGGAAACATTCAGTACTTC
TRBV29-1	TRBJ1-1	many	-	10	CSVGDAEAFF	TGCAGCGTGGGGGACGCCGAGGCTTTCTTT
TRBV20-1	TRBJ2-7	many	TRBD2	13	CSAIAGGRYEQYF	TGCAGTGCCATAGCGGGGGGGAGATACGAGCAGTACTTC
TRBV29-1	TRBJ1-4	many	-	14	CSVGGKDGYEKLFF	TGCAGCGTCGGTGGGAAGGACGGATATGAAAAACTGTTTTTT
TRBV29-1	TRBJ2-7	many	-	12	CSVDRLDYEQYF	TGCAGCGTTGATCGACTTGACTACGAGCAGTACTTC
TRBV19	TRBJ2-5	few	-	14	CASSIRTDGKTQYF	TGTGCCAGTAGTATCCGGACGGATGGCAAGACCCAGTACTTC
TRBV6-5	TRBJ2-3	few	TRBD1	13	CATGTGITDTQYF	TGTGCCACCGGGACAGGCATCACAGATACGCAGTATTTT
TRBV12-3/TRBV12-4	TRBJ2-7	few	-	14	CASRPGTDTYEQYF	TGTGCCAGCAGGCCCGGGACGGACACCTACGAGCAGTACTTC
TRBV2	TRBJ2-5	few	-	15	CASRKDSFDQETQYF	TGTGCCAGCAGGAAGGACAGTTTCGACCAAGAGACCCAGTACTTC
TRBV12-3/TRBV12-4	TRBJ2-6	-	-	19	CASTNLGGPDSSGANVLTF	TGTGCCAGCACCAACCTGGGGGGTCCCGATTCCTCTGGGGCCAACGTCCTGACTTTC
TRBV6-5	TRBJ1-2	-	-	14	CASSYSSVNYGYTF	TGTGCCAGCAGTTACTCCTCAGTTAACTATGGCTACACCTTC
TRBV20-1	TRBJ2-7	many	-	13	CSAISQGTYEQYF	TGCAGTGCTATTTCACAGGGTACCTACGAGCAGTACTTC
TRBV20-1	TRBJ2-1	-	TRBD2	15	CSAREATSGYNEQFF	TGCAGTGCTAGAGAAGCGACTAGCGGTTACAATGAGCAGTTCTTC